The clone carrying this T cell receptor beta chain was recorded a few times. Clones were sequenced by immunoSEQ multiplex PCR, and TCRdb holds only the in-frame ones, with some missing. The sample includes 150,000 to 200,000 clones, 90% to 95% seen only once; the top ten take less than 1.6%. The CDR3 has 13 residues. Germline values: CDR1 MNHEY, CDR2 SVGEGT. Germline trimming cut 4 bases from V and 6 bases from J; bases unmatched to any gene: 3. The sample comes from a study of control samples from healthy donors and cancer patients. The TCR originated in a woman aged 25-40 years in good health. Sequenced sample: blood. V usage is TRBV6-2 or TRBV6-3 and J usage is TRBJ2-1; 7 positions agree with TRBD1. The CDR3 reads CASSWGTVNEQFF. The DNA for the CDR3 is TGTGCCAGCAGTTGGGGGACAGTCAATGAGCAGTTCTTC.